This T cell receptor (beta chain) was sequenced during a study of blood T cell repertoires in COVID-19. Study overall: The cDNA or gDNA used as material had been derived from T cells, B-cell-depleted T cells, or PBMCs.

V dropped 5 bases and J dropped 4; count of bases not matched to a gene: 5. Germline CDR1 is SEHNR and CDR2 is FQNEAQ (reference sequence). This CDR3 spans 15 amino acids. Using immunoSEQ multiplex PCR, the repertoire was profiled, and TCRdb retains in-frame clones only, with some absent. This sample has roughly 160,000 clones; roughly 87% occur once, and the top ten carry roughly 7.3%. Sequenced sample: PBMCs or T cells enriched from blood (not recorded which). The clonotype originates from a woman aged 45-65 years who had recovered from COVID-19. This rearrangement joins TRBV7-9 to TRBJ2-1; the match to TRBD1 covers 10 bases. CDR3 region: CASSPTGQGYNEQFF. CDR3 DNA sequence: TGTGCCAGCAGCCCTACGGGACAGGGGTACAATGAGCAGTTCTTC.